What follows are 25 T cell receptor beta chains derived from one specimen sequenced in a study of T cells in Graves' hyperthyroidism and ophthalmopathy. Amplification of TCR beta CDR3 regions used RNA as the template. The HTBI set primed first-round TCR CDR3 RT-PCR. Each CDR3 protein is one row after TCRdb ran MiXCR on the multiplex PCR reads. The table records roughly 530,000 distinct CDR3 sequences, about 15% of them present only once. The sample taken for sequencing was blood. Receptors originate from a woman aged 18-30 years with Graves' ophthalmopathy.

This clonotype was detected a few times. The chain recombines TRBV4-3 with TRBJ2-7, with 8 nucleotides matching TRBD2. Germline CDR1 LGHNA, CDR2 YSLEER. The CDR3 is 14 residues long. J gave up 5 bases and V 1 base, and 4 bases lay outside the gene matches. The CDR3: CASSQGTSSHEQYF. As DNA, the CDR3 is TGCGCCAGCAGCCAAGGGACTAGCAGCCACGAGCAGTACTTC.

The table lists this clonotype with many counts. The chain is built from TRBV12-5 and TRBJ2-1; TRBD2 agrees at 9 bases. Germline lookup yields CDR1 LGHNT and CDR2 FRNRAP. CDR3 size: 18 residues. V shed 0 bases and J 7 bases; nucleotides not matched to a gene: 13. CDR3 in amino acids: CASGLVLSREGRRNEQFF. The CDR3 DNA sequence: TGTGCTAGTGGTTTGGTACTATCGCGGGAGGGCCGTCGGAATGAGCAGTTCTTC.

The sample holds many counts of this clonotype. The chain recombines TRBV4-1 with TRBJ2-4, with D maybe TRBD2 (7 bases). CDR3 size: 14 residues. The V end was cut by 5 bases, the J end by 8 bases, with 16 bases between. Germline assignment: CDR1 MGHRA and CDR2 YSYEKL. This CDR3 is CASSFSGGTDIQYF. The DNA for the CDR3 is TGCGCCAGCAGCTTTTCGGGGGGCACGGACATTCAGTACTTC.

The chain has TRBV15 and TRBJ1-4; D gene ambiguous. CDR1 is LNHNV, CDR2 YYDKDF, per germline (reference sequence). The V end was cut by 0 bases, the J end by 4 bases, with 12 bases between. CDR3 size: 16 residues. CDR3 amino acids: CATSRDFSDFNEKLFF. CDR3 bases: TGTGCCACCAGCAGAGATTTTTCAGACTTTAATGAAAAACTGTTTTTT.

V gene TRBV29-1 combines with J gene TRBJ1-2; 7 bases map to TRBD1. The CDR3 totals 15 residues. Germline CDR1 is SQVTM and CDR2 is ANQGSEA. The V gene end was trimmed by 0 bases and the J gene end by 5 bases; junction bases not matched to a gene: 9. CDR3 bases: TGCAGCGTTGAAGAGGAGATCAGGGGGAGGTATGGCTACACCTTC. It yields the protein CSVEEEIRGRYGYTF.

The V call is TRBV7-2, the J call TRBJ1-4, with no clear D. This CDR3 spans 12 amino acids. V was trimmed by 3 bases and J by 3 bases, leaving 2 bases between them. Looked up from germline, CDR1 is SGHTA and CDR2 is FQGNSA. CDR3 amino acids: CASSFPNEKLFF. Written as DNA, the CDR3 is TGTGCCAGCAGCTTCCCTAATGAAAAACTGTTTTTT.

The sample holds a few counts of this clonotype. J is TRBJ1-2 and V is TRBV4-3, with TRBD1 identical over 8 bases. This CDR3 contains 15 residues. V shed 1 base, J shed 4 bases, and the junction held 5 bases outside the gene matches. CDR1 is LGHNA, CDR2 YSLEER, per germline. The CDR3 bases are TGCGCCAGCAGCCAAGTTACGGACAGGGCCTATGGCTACACCTTC. Amino acid sequence: CASSQVTDRAYGYTF.

The gene calls are TRBV18 and TRBJ1-1; perhaps TRBD1 as D (5 bases). The V gene lost 1 base and the J gene lost 2 bases, with 14 bases spanning the gap. Germline V gene sequence: CDR1 KGHSH, CDR2 LQKENI. This CDR3 contains 16 residues. The DNA for the CDR3 is TGTGCCAGCTCACCACAACAGGCCGAGGGTAACACTGAAGCTTTCTTT. Protein product: CASSPQQAEGNTEAFF.

This clonotype was observed a handful of times. V gene TRBV30 combines with J gene TRBJ1-5; 7 bases are a match to TRBD1. The CDR3 contains 14 residues. The V and J ends lost 3 bases and 3 bases, in that order; junction bases with no gene match: 5. Per the germline V gene, CDR1 is GTSNPN and CDR2 is SVGIG (reference sequence). CDR3 sequence (DNA): TGTGCCTGGAGCGGGACAGTAATCAATCAGCCCCAGCATTTT. Translated, it gives CAWSGTVINQPQHF. The variable domain in full, with the rest retrieved from reference TRBV30 and TRBJ1-5, is SQTIHQWPATLVQPVGSPLSLECTVEGTSNPNLYWYRQAAGRGLQLLFYSVGIGQISSEVPQNLSASRPQDRQFILSSKKLLLSDSGFYLCAWSGTVINQPQHFGDGTRLSIL.

This clonotype showed up many times. The chain is built from TRBV27 and TRBJ1-6; D unresolved. CDR1 and CDR2 from the germline V gene are MNHEY and SMNVEV (reference sequence). Trimming took 2 bases from V and 6 from J, leaving 20 bases between them. The CDR3 extends over 18 amino acids. The CDR3 loop is CASSLDRGGRLGNSPLHF. The CDR3 DNA sequence: TGTGCCAGCAGTTTAGACCGGGGAGGGAGACTCGGTAATTCACCCCTCCACTTT.

This clonotype was seen many times. V and J are TRBV28 and TRBJ1-1; 11 bases align to TRBD1. V lost 5 bases to trimming and J lost 0 bases; unmatched junction nucleotides: 5. CDR1 is MDHEN, CDR2 SYDVKM, per germline. This CDR3 spans 16 amino acids. DNA of the CDR3: TGTGCCAGCAGTCCGGACAGGGGGCGGGTGAACACTGAAGCTTTCTTT. It specifies CASSPDRGRVNTEAFF.

This clonotype was picked up many times. The chain has TRBV7-2 and TRBJ1-5; maybe TRBD1 (6 bases). There are 13 residues in the CDR3. The V gene's germline CDR1 is SGHTA and CDR2 FQGNSA. V lost 5 bases and J lost 7, with 12 bases in between. For the CDR3, the DNA is TGTGCCAGCAGCGTGAGGGGGGAGCAGCCCCAGCATTTT. It codes for CASSVRGEQPQHF.

The rearrangement uses TRBV6-1 and TRBJ2-7; a weak D match, TRBD2 (5 bases). V dropped 5 bases and J dropped 6 bases, with 14 bases sitting between them. In germline, CDR1 is MNHNS, CDR2 SASEGT. CDR3 length: 13 amino acids. The DNA of the CDR3 is TGTGCCAGCAGTTCTGGAGGTGGCGGCGAGCAGTACTTC. It yields the protein CASSSGGGGEQYF.

This sequence joins TRBV20-1 and TRBJ2-5; D ambiguous. The V end lost 3 bases, the J end lost 5 bases, and 19 bases lay between the germline ends. Per germline, CDR1 DFQATT and CDR2 SNEGSKA (reference sequence). This CDR3 is built from 15 residues. The CDR3 is CSASPGSLFWETQYF. For the CDR3, the DNA is TGCAGTGCTAGCCCCGGAAGCCTTTTTTGGGAGACCCAGTACTTC.

This clonotype occurred many times. The rearrangement uses TRBV6-1 and TRBJ2-7, with no clear D. Trimming removed 5 bases from V and 3 bases from J, with 11 bases in between. Germline V gives CDR1 MNHNS, CDR2 SASEGT. The CDR3 consists of 13 residues. CDR3 nucleotides: TGTGCCAGCAGTTATAGGTTTAACTACGAGCAGTACTTC. Translation: CASSYRFNYEQYF.

There are many counts of this clonotype. V usage is TRBV7-2 and J usage is TRBJ2-4; 8 nucleotides line up with TRBD1. The CDR3 spans 16 residues. V lost 3 bases, J lost 5 bases, and 9 bases stayed unmatched. CDR1 is SGHTA and CDR2 is FQGNSA in the germline V gene. As DNA, the CDR3 is TGTGCCAGCAGCTTTCGGGCAGGGGGCGCGGAAAACATTCAGTACTTC. Its translation is CASSFRAGGAENIQYF. The whole variable domain, filled in from reference TRBV7-2 and TRBJ2-4, reads GAGVSQSPSNKVTEKGKDVELRCDPISGHTALYWYRQSLGQGLEFLIYFQGNSAPDKSGLPSDRFSAERTGGSVSTLTIQRTQQEDSAVYLCASSFRAGGAENIQYFGAGTRLSVL.

This sequence joins TRBV7-9 and TRBJ2-3; D is possibly TRBD2 (7 bases). CDR3 length: 15 residues. Trimming left V 5 bases short and J 4 bases short, with 16 bases between. In germline, CDR1 is SEHNR, CDR2 FQNEAQ (reference sequence). CDR3 sequence: CASSAWGGAPDTQYF. CDR3 coding DNA: TGTGCCAGCAGCGCTTGGGGGGGGGCCCCAGATACGCAGTATTTT. Together with reference TRBV7-9 and TRBJ2-3, the CDR3 gives the full variable domain: DTGVSQNPRHKITKRGQNVTFRCDPISEHNRLYWYRQTLGQGPEFLTYFQNEAQLEKSRLLSDRFSAERPKGSFSTLEIQRTEQGDSAMYLCASSAWGGAPDTQYFGPGTRLTVL.

The chain links TRBV16 to TRBJ2-2; D uncertain. The V gene lost 1 base and the J gene lost 2 bases, with 5 bases spanning the gap. CDR3 length equals 14 residues. Per germline, CDR1 KGHSY and CDR2 FQNENV. The DNA of the CDR3 is TGTGCCAGCAGCCAATTCTTAAACACCGGGGAGCTGTTTTTT. Its translation is CASSQFLNTGELFF. The full variable domain, its missing parts supplied by reference TRBV16 and TRBJ2-2, is GEEVAQTPKHLVRGEGQKAKLYCAPIKGHSYVFWYQQVLKNEFKFLISFQNENVFDETGMPKERFSAKCLPNSPCSLEIQATKLEDSAVYFCASSQFLNTGELFFGEGSRLTVL.

This clonotype has at least ten counts. The genes are TRBV6-1 and TRBJ2-5; possibly TRBD1 or TRBD2 for D (5 bases each). In germline, CDR1 is MNHNS, CDR2 SASEGT. The CDR3 is made up of 15 amino acids. V shed 5 bases and J shed 5 bases, with 18 bases lying between them. CDR3 sequence (DNA): TGTGCCAGCAGTAACCGGGACGGAGCATCGGAGACCCAGTACTTC. Encoded protein: CASSNRDGASETQYF.

This clonotype came up many times. This chain's CDR3 is CASRPGQASYEQYF. Here the CDR3 DNA reads TGTGCCAGCAGACCCGGACAGGCTTCCTACGAGCAGTACTTC. The V and J genes are TRBV28 and TRBJ2-7, with 7 positions matching TRBD1. The junction had 6 bases not matched to a gene; V was cut back by 6 bases and J by 1 base. The CDR3 length is 14 residues. Looked up from germline, CDR1 is MDHEN and CDR2 is SYDVKM. The variable domain in full, completed from reference TRBV28 and TRBJ2-7, reads DVKVTQSSRYLVKRTGEKVFLECVQDMDHENMFWYRQDPGLGLRLIYFSYDVKMKEKGDIPEGYSVSREKKERFSLILESASTNQTSMYLCASRPGQASYEQYFGPGTRLTVT.

This clonotype was found many times. V usage is TRBV5-5 and J usage is TRBJ1-1, with 10 bases identical to TRBD1. Germline lookup yields CDR1 SGHKS and CDR2 YYEKEE (reference sequence). The CDR3 runs 14 residues. V dropped 5 bases and J dropped 4; count of bases not matched to a gene: 5. The DNA of the CDR3 is TGTGCCAGCAGTTCTGACAGGGGGCTCACTGAAGCTTTCTTT. This translates into CASSSDRGLTEAFF.

This clonotype appeared many times. The chain employs TRBV27 and TRBJ2-7, with unresolved D. CDR1 is MNHEY and CDR2 is SMNVEV in the germline V gene (reference sequence). V lost 0 bases, J lost 2 bases, and 5 bases lay in between. This CDR3 has 13 amino acids. The CDR3 region has the DNA TGTGCCAGCAGTTTATCTAGGGCCTACGAGCAGTACTTC. Protein: CASSLSRAYEQYF.

This clonotype was recorded a few times. This CDR3 reads CSVQGRARIDYGYTF. DNA for the CDR3: TGCAGCGTTCAGGGCAGGGCGAGGATCGACTATGGCTACACCTTC. This rearrangement joins TRBV29-1 to TRBJ1-2; TRBD1 might be the D (5 bases). The germline V and J ends were trimmed by 5 bases and 3 bases, with 19 bases remaining between them. CDR3 size: 15 residues. The germline gives CDR1 SQVTM, CDR2 ANQGSEA.

This clonotype was seen ten or more times. This chain uses TRBV3-1 with TRBJ1-1; tentatively, D is TRBD1 (5 bases). This CDR3 region has 14 residues. V was trimmed by 1 base and J by 2 bases, leaving 8 bases between them. Germline V gene data show CDR1 as LGHDT and CDR2 as YNNKEL (reference sequence). The CDR3, as DNA: TGTGCCAGCAGCCAAGTAAGGGGAAACACTGAAGCTTTCTTT. Translation gives CASSQVRGNTEAFF.

This clonotype came up once. J is TRBJ1-5 and V is TRBV7-9; D might be TRBD1 (5 bases). Per the germline V gene, CDR1 is SEHNR and CDR2 is FQNEAQ (reference sequence). The V gene lost 1 base and the J gene lost 4 bases, with 14 bases spanning the gap. The CDR3 consists of 16 residues. CDR3 region: CASSLGQGLINQPQHF. CDR3 DNA: TGTGCCAGCAGCTTAGGGCAGGGCCTAATTAATCAGCCCCAGCATTTT.